This is a list of T cell receptor beta chains from one sample in a study of cytomegalovirus exposure and HLA in healthy donors. Generated by immunoSEQ multiplex PCR, the TCRdb table keeps only in-frame clones and is missing some. The sample lists 100,000 to 150,000 clones, over 85% occurring once. Source material: PBMCs. Receptor source: a man between 25 and 39 years old in good health and CMV-seronegative. Each CDR3 is given with its conserved first and last residue. A D gene is named only where the DNA matches it firmly.

len | d_gene | j_gene | v_gene | CDR3aa
12 | TRBD1 | TRBJ2-7 | TRBV5-6 | CASSLFGQGQYF
15 | . | TRBJ1-2 | TRBV19 | CASSIDLGLRSGYTF
13 | . | TRBJ1-1 | TRBV28 | CASSWGGWTEAFF
11 | TRBD1 | TRBJ2-7 | TRBV19 | CASSHRGEQYF
15 | TRBD2 | TRBJ2-1 | TRBV7-9 | CASSTPGGAGNEQFF
12 | . | TRBJ1-5 | TRBV27 | CASRNRDQPQHF
16 | . | TRBJ1-5 | TRBV2 | CASSPSETHSNQPQHF
17 | . | TRBJ2-3 | TRBV4-1 | CASSPGVPRGSTDTQYF
13 | . | TRBJ1-1 | TRBV7-2 | CASSPYGAAEAFF
16 | TRBD1 | TRBJ1-4 | TRBV25-1 | CASSEYMTGSGEKLFF
12 | . | TRBJ1-3 | TRBV7-9 | CASTPLADTIYF
14 | . | TRBJ1-1 | TRBV27 | CASSLQGQWTEAFF
12 | . | TRBJ2-1 | TRBV19 | CASSTRGPEQFF
16 | . | TRBJ1-2 | TRBV12-2 | CASRLAGGQGDYGYTF
14 | TRBD1 | TRBJ2-7 | TRBV13 | CASSFEDRGYEQYF
16 | . | TRBJ2-7 | TRBV7-9 | CASSLGIGNSPYEQYF
12 | . | TRBJ1-2 | TRBV29-1 | CSVETAYYGYTF
14 | . | TRBJ2-1 | TRBV29-1 | CSVEGQGGANEQFF
19 | . | TRBJ1-2 | TRBV4-2 | CASSHVGRVKEMRGYGYTF
13 | TRBD2 | TRBJ2-1 | TRBV29-1 | CSDSGGVYNEQFF
14 | . | TRBJ1-3 | TRBV28 | CASSYGGAGNTIYF
14 | . | TRBJ2-7 | TRBV11-2 | CASSMGAGNYEQYF
15 | . | TRBJ1-1 | TRBV28 | CASSLGGRMNTEAFF
14 | . | TRBJ1-6 | TRBV9 | CASSVGGGNSPLHF
15 | . | TRBJ1-2 | TRBV6-6 | CASSYMDTSNYGYTF
13 | TRBD1 | TRBJ2-7 | TRBV5-1 | CASSFSGGYEQYF
14 | . | TRBJ1-1 | TRBV29-1 | CSVNLGGENTEAFF
13 | . | TRBJ2-1 | TRBV6-4 | CASSGADDNEQFF
19 | TRBD2 | TRBJ2-5 | TRBV29-1 | CSVGGTTGTSLYNQETQYF
16 | TRBD2 | TRBJ2-7 | TRBV4-3 | CASSQAGGDRPYEQYF
13 | . | TRBJ1-5 | TRBV6-5 | CASSYGGSQPQHF
16 | TRBD1 | TRBJ2-5 | TRBV14 | CASSHQSQGYQETQYF
14 | TRBD1 | TRBJ1-1 | TRBV6-6 | CASSYGQANTEAFF
13 | . | TRBJ1-2 | TRBV2 | CASSGVDNYGYTF
17 | TRBD1 | TRBJ1-1 | TRBV28 | CASSFPTLGQGNTEAFF
20 | TRBD1 | TRBJ1-5 | TRBV4-3 | CASSQDWGTGIYYSNQPQHF
17 | . | TRBJ1-6 | TRBV2 | CASSEIGVSRLNSPLHF
13 | TRBD1 | TRBJ1-2 | TRBV28 | CASRWTGGYGYTF
15 | . | TRBJ1-5 | TRBV27 | CASSPSRVSNQPQHF
13 | TRBD1 | TRBJ1-6 | TRBV4-2 | CASSQGGGTDLHF
19 | . | TRBJ2-7 | TRBV4-1 | CASSQVFVRTRIFSYEQYF
18 | TRBD2 | TRBJ2-3 | TRBV7-9 | CASNMGLAGVRRTDTQYF
15 | . | TRBJ1-4 | TRBV6-5 | CASSMTPSTNEKLFF
13 | . | TRBJ2-3 | TRBV27 | CAIGGAGTDTQYF
15 | TRBD1 | TRBJ1-2 | TRBV6-4 | CASRIGTGGNYGYTF
14 | TRBD1 | TRBJ2-1 | TRBV2 | CASGRRGTHNEQFF
17 | TRBD1 | TRBJ1-1 | TRBV27 | CASSLIGTGVTNTEAFF
15 | TRBD2 | TRBJ2-2 | TRBV5-1 | CASATSGGATGELFF
15 | TRBD1 | TRBJ1-2 | TRBV6-5 | CASSYSSTGEHGYTF
12 | . | TRBJ1-2 | TRBV29-1 | CSVEEGAGGYTF